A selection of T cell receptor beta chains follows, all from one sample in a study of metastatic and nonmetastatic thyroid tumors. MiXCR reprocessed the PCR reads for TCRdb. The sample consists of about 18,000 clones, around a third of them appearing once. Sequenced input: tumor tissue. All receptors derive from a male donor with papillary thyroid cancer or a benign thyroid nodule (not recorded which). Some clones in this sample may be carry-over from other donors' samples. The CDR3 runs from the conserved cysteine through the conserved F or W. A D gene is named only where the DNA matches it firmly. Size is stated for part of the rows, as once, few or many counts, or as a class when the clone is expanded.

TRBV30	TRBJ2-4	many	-	TGTGCCTGGTCAGGGGGGACAGAAAACATTCAGTACTTC	CAWSGGTENIQYF
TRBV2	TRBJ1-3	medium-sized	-	TGTGCCAGCAAGCGGGGGGAGTCTGGAAACACCATATATTTT	CASKRGESGNTIYF
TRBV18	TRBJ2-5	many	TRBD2	TGTGCCAGCTCACCATCAGCCCCGGCGGGGGGGGAGACCCAGTACTTC	CASSPSAPAGGETQYF
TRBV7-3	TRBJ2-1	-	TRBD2	TGTGCCAGCACCCAAGGACTAGCGGGCGGCAATGAGCAGTTCTTC	CASTQGLAGGNEQFF
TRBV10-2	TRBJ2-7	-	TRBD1	TGCTCCAGCAGCCGGGACAGGGTGGGCGAGCAGTACTTC	CSSSRDRVGEQYF
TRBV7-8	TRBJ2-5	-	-	TGTGCCAGCAGCTTAGACCAAGAGACACAGTACTTC	CASSLDQETQYF
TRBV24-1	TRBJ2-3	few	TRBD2	TGTGCCACCAGCCTAGCGGGATCCCCAGGCACAGATACGCAGTATTTT	CATSLAGSPGTDTQYF
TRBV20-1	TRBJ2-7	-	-	TGCAGTGCTAGCAGGGATCAGGTTAGCTCCTACGAGCAGTACTTC	CSASRDQVSSYEQYF
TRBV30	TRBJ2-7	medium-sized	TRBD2	TGTGCCTGGGATAGCGGGAGCTCCTACGAGCAGTACTTC	CAWDSGSSYEQYF
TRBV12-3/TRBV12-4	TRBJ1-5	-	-	TGTGCCAGCATTTTCATGGGAGTTCAGCCCCAGCATTTT	CASIFMGVQPQHF
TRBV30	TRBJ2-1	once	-	TGTGCCTGGAGTGCCATAGGGGGGGGCGATGAGCAGTTCTTC	CAWSAIGGGDEQFF
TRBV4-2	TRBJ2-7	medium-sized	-	TGTGCCAGCAGCCAAGATCTCCGGACAGACATCTACGAGCAGTACTTC	CASSQDLRTDIYEQYF
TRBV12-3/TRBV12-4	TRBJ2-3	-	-	TGTGCCAGCATTTCCCTGTGGAGCGAAGACCATTACACAGATACGCAGTATTTT	CASISLWSEDHYTDTQYF
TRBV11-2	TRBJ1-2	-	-	TGTGCCAGCAGCTCCCCCACAGGGCTTGGCTACACCTTC	CASSSPTGLGYTF
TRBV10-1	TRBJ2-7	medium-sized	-	TGCGCCAGCACCCTAGCGTCCTACGAGCAGTACTTC	CASTLASYEQYF
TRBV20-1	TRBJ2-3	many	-	TGCAGTGCCCCTGGGCGACAGGTGGGCACAGATACGCAGTATTTT	CSAPGRQVGTDTQYF
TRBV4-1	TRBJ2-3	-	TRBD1	TGCGCCAGCAGCCAAGTACGGGGACAGGTGTCGGATACGCAGTATTTT	CASSQVRGQVSDTQYF
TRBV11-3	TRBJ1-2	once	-	TGTGCCAGCAGCTTCCGGGACTACACGAGAAACTATGGCTACACCTTC	CASSFRDYTRNYGYTF
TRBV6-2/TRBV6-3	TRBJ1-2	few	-	TGTGCCAGAGAAAGAGGGGACTATGGCTACACCTTC	CARERGDYGYTF
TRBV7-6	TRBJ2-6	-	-	TGTGCCAGCAGCCCCGACCCCCCCGGGACTTTTACCTCTGGGGCCAACGCCCTGACTTTC	CASSPDPPGTFTSGANALTF
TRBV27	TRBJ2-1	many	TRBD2	TGTGCCAGCAGTTTATTTGAGCTAGCGGGAGGGCCCAGGAGTAATGAGCAGTTCTTC	CASSLFELAGGPRSNEQFF
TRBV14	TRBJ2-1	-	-	TGTGCCAGCAGACTAGCCGGGTACAATGAGCAGTTCTTC	CASRLAGYNEQFF